What follows are 19 T cell receptor beta chains derived from one specimen sequenced in a study of T cell responses to AZD1222 COVID-19 vaccine. The data were produced by immunoSEQ multiplex PCR, yet TCRdb's version contains in-frame clones alone and is incomplete. This repertoire shows some 150,000 clones, about 88% found once; its top ten account for around 3%. Sequencing was performed on peripheral blood, taken on day 0 of AZD1222 vaccination. These receptors all come from an adult in good health.

This chain joins TRBV2 and TRBJ1-2; D is ambiguous. This CDR3 has 12 amino acids. Trimming removed 7 bases from V and 0 bases from J, with 6 bases in between. The germline V gene has CDR1 SNHLY and CDR2 FYNNEI. The CDR3 nucleotides read TGTGCCAGCAATTCGGCTAACTATGGCTACACCTTC. Its translation is CASNSANYGYTF. Together with reference TRBV2 and TRBJ1-2, the CDR3 gives the full variable domain: EPEVTQTPSHQVTQMGQEVILRCVPISNHLYFYWYRQILGQKVEFLVSFYNNEISEKSEIFDDQFSVERPDGSNFTLKIRSTKLEDSAMYFCASNSANYGYTFGSGTRLTVV.

J is TRBJ1-1 and V is TRBV7-9; D remains unclear. The CDR3 spans 13 residues. CDR1 SEHNR and CDR2 FQNEAQ come from the germline V gene (reference sequence). V was clipped by 2 bases and J by 2 bases, with 6 bases between them. CDR3 nucleotides: TGTGCCAGCAGCTTAATGGAAAACACTGAAGCTTTCTTT. As protein: CASSLMENTEAFF.

The rearrangement uses TRBV3-1 (or the pseudogene TRBV3-2) and TRBJ2-6; the D gene is possibly TRBD1 (5 bases). The CDR3 contains 13 residues. Deletions cut 5 bases from V and 12 bases from J, with 14 bases between. CDR1 and CDR2 from the germline V gene are LGHDT and YNNKEL (reference sequence). CDR3 sequence: CASSSDTLGVLTF. The CDR3 region has the DNA TGTGCCAGCAGCTCGGACACCCTGGGCGTCCTGACTTTC.

The V and J genes are TRBV27 and TRBJ2-3; 7 nucleotides match TRBD1. Trimming cost V 5 bases and J 5 bases; bases outside gene matches: 7. This CDR3 spans 14 amino acids. Germline V gives CDR1 MNHEY, CDR2 SMNVEV (reference sequence). The CDR3 protein is CASSPGTEGDTQYF. The CDR3, as DNA: TGTGCCAGCAGTCCGGGGACAGAGGGAGATACGCAGTATTTT.

V is TRBV2 and J is TRBJ2-2, with 14 bases matching TRBD2. The germline V gene has CDR1 SNHLY and CDR2 FYNNEI. V shed 5 bases, J shed 7 bases, and the junction held 6 bases outside the gene matches. This CDR3 is 16 amino acids long. The CDR3 sequence: CASSPTSGGAIGELFF. The DNA for the CDR3 is TGTGCCAGCAGTCCGACTAGCGGGGGGGCAATCGGGGAGCTGTTTTTT. Combining the CDR3 with reference TRBV2 and TRBJ2-2 gives the whole variable domain EPEVTQTPSHQVTQMGQEVILRCVPISNHLYFYWYRQILGQKVEFLVSFYNNEISEKSEIFDDQFSVERPDGSNFTLKIRSTKLEDSAMYFCASSPTSGGAIGELFFGEGSRLTVL.

This chain uses TRBV5-1 with TRBJ2-2; D is perhaps TRBD1 (6 bases). V was shortened by 2 bases and J by 6 bases, with 11 bases between the two germline ends. CDR1 and CDR2 (germline): SGHRS, YFSETQ. The CDR3 contains 14 residues. CDR3 region: CASSFHRDAGELFF. The CDR3 bases are TGCGCCAGCAGCTTCCACAGGGATGCCGGGGAGCTGTTTTTT.

This chain connects TRBV12-3 or TRBV12-4 to TRBJ1-2, with TRBD1 matching 10 bases. The CDR3 totals 13 residues. Trimming took 5 bases from V and 5 from J; bases not matched to a gene: 2. The CDR3 coding sequence is TGTGCCAGCAGTAAGGGACAGGGGTATGGCTACACCTTC. Its protein is CASSKGQGYGYTF.

The chain carries TRBV6-5 and TRBJ1-2; 7 bases are shared with TRBD1. V dropped 6 bases and J dropped 8; count of bases not matched to a gene: 9. Per germline, CDR1 MNHEY and CDR2 SVGAGI. CDR3 length equals 13 residues. The CDR3 DNA reads TGTGCCAGCAGCTCTTTGACAGGGAGCGGCTACACCTTC. Translated, it gives CASSSLTGSGYTF.

The rearrangement joins TRBV13 to TRBJ2-1; 7 bases align to TRBD1. Germline values: CDR1 PRHDT, CDR2 FYEKMQ (reference sequence). The CDR3 is 13 residues long. The J segment lost 6 bases and the V segment lost 2 bases, leaving 1 base of the junction unmatched. CDR3 region: CASSLTGVNEQFF. The CDR3 bases are TGTGCCAGCAGCTTAACAGGGGTCAATGAGCAGTTCTTC. Together with reference TRBV13 and TRBJ2-1, the CDR3 gives the full variable domain: AAGVIQSPRHLIKEKRETATLKCYPIPRHDTVYWYQQGPGQDPQFLISFYEKMQSDKGSIPDRFSAQQFSDYHSELNMSSLELGDSALYFCASSLTGVNEQFFGPGTRLTVL.

The rearrangement links TRBV14 to TRBJ1-1; no clear D gene. CDR3 length equals 13 residues. Germline CDR1 reads SGHDN; CDR2 reads FVKESK. V was cut by 1 base and J by 1 base, with 4 bases left in between. CDR3 amino acids: CASSQGSNTEAFF. CDR3 bases: TGTGCCAGCAGCCAAGGGTCGAACACTGAAGCTTTCTTT. The entire variable domain, with the rest obtained from reference TRBV14 and TRBJ1-1, is as follows: EAGVTQFPSHSVIEKGQTVTLRCDPISGHDNLYWYRRVMGKEIKFLLHFVKESKQDESGMPNNRFLAERTGGTYSTLKVQPAELEDSGVYFCASSQGSNTEAFFGQGTRLTVV.

The V gene is TRBV2, the J gene TRBJ2-4; 7 bases line up with TRBD2. After removal of 8 bases from V and 0 bases from J, the junction contained 7 bases not matched to a gene. The V gene's germline CDR1 is SNHLY and CDR2 FYNNEI. The CDR3 totals 15 residues. CDR3: CASGGRGTAKNIQYF. DNA of the CDR3: TGTGCCAGCGGAGGGAGGGGAACAGCCAAAAACATTCAGTACTTC. The full variable domain, its missing parts supplied by reference TRBV2 and TRBJ2-4, is EPEVTQTPSHQVTQMGQEVILRCVPISNHLYFYWYRQILGQKVEFLVSFYNNEISEKSEIFDDQFSVERPDGSNFTLKIRSTKLEDSAMYFCASGGRGTAKNIQYFGAGTRLSVL.

The chain recombines TRBV5-8 with TRBJ1-6; D might be TRBD1 (5 bases). Germline values: CDR1 SGHTS, CDR2 YDEGEE. V was shortened by 1 base and J by 9 bases, with 14 bases between the two germline ends. CDR3 length: 15 residues. The CDR3 reads CASSLSAGLGSPLHF. The CDR3 DNA sequence: TGTGCCAGCAGCTTGAGTGCAGGGTTGGGTTCACCCCTCCACTTT.

The table lists this clone with a few counts. The chain has TRBV3-1 (or the pseudogene TRBV3-2) and TRBJ1-3; D remains ambiguous. Trimming took 4 bases from V and 0 from J, leaving 10 bases between them. Germline CDR1 is LGHDT and CDR2 is YNNKEL (reference sequence). The CDR3 is 15 residues long. The CDR3 bases are TGTGCCAGCAGCCCGAAGTCTGTCTCTGGAAACACCATATATTTT. It yields the protein CASSPKSVSGNTIYF.

The chain is built from TRBV4-3 and TRBJ2-7, with 8 bases aligning to TRBD1. Germline V lookup: CDR1 LGHNA, CDR2 YSLEER. This CDR3 is built from 15 residues. Germline trimming cut 0 bases from V and 5 bases from J; bases unmatched to any gene: 6. The CDR3 DNA reads as TGCGCCAGCAGCCAAGATTTCGGACAGGGCAACGAGCAGTACTTC. This sequence encodes CASSQDFGQGNEQYF.

The rearrangement links TRBV10-2 to TRBJ2-7; tentative D call: TRBD2 (5 bases). CDR1 is WSHSY and CDR2 is SAAADI in the germline V gene. The CDR3 is made up of 14 amino acids. V was clipped by 10 bases and J by 0 bases, with 16 bases between them. The CDR3 nucleotides are TGCGCCACCATCCGCGAGCTAGCCTCCTACGAGCAGTACTTC. As protein: CATIRELASYEQYF.

The CDR3 DNA sequence: TGCGCCAGCAGCTTGGAAGGTTATAGCAATCAGCCCCAGCATTTT. Its protein is CASSLEGYSNQPQHF. The chain couples TRBV5-1 to TRBJ1-5; D unresolved. CDR1 and CDR2 (germline): SGHRS, YFSETQ. This CDR3 comprises 15 residues. With 0 bases removed from V and 0 bases from J, the gap between germline ends came to 7 bases.

V gene TRBV18 combines with J gene TRBJ2-3, with D perhaps matching TRBD2 (5 bases). Trimming took 3 bases from V and 5 from J, leaving 18 bases between them. The CDR3 is made up of 16 amino acids. In germline, CDR1 is KGHSH, CDR2 LQKENI. This chain's CDR3 is CASSPSARALGDTQYF. CDR3 DNA sequence: TGTGCCAGCTCACCGTCGGCGAGGGCCCTCGGAGATACGCAGTATTTT.

J is TRBJ1-2 and V is TRBV28; 7 bases match TRBD1. The CDR3 length is 15 residues. Germline CDR1 is MDHEN and CDR2 is SYDVKM. Trimming removed 5 bases from V and 5 bases from J; junction bases left unmatched: 11. This CDR3 reads CASSQTEGGRYGYTF. The CDR3 DNA reads as TGTGCCAGCAGTCAAACCGAAGGGGGCAGATATGGCTACACCTTC.

The rearrangement joins TRBV11-2 to TRBJ1-6, with D uncertain. CDR1 SGHAT and CDR2 FQNNGV come from the germline V gene. The CDR3 is 14 amino acids. The V end lost 2 bases, the J end lost 6 bases, and 8 bases lay between the germline ends. The CDR3 here is CASSLTQPNSPLHF. CDR3 DNA: TGTGCCAGCAGCTTAACACAGCCTAATTCACCCCTCCACTTT.